Presented here are 11 T cell receptor beta chains from one specimen sequenced in a study of T cell responses to AZD1222 COVID-19 vaccine (dated by TCRdb to about 2021). To prepare the library, the immunoSEQ multiplex PCR assay was applied. Held by TCRdb, this immuneACCESS table contains in-frame sequences only and omits some clones. Under half of the omission traces to an unresolved V gene where checked; the cause of the rest is unknown. A total of about 35,000 clones appear in this sample, more than 75% of them only once. The top ten clones comprise 11% of the sample. The time point label, read with the paper, signifies: about 28 days (+/-7) after the second vaccine dose. Sequenced material: peripheral blood, taken 28 days after the second AZD1222 dose. The receptors stem from an adult who received the AZD1222 COVID-19 vaccine.

V is TRBV25-1 and J is TRBJ1-5, with a possible D match to TRBD1 (6 bases). Looked up from germline, CDR1 is MGHDK and CDR2 is SYGVNS. Trimming stripped 3 bases from V and 5 bases from J, with 14 bases between. The CDR3 spans 15 residues. CDR3 region: CASSEGGRGDQPQHF. The CDR3 region has the DNA TGTGCCAGCAGTGAGGGGGGTAGGGGGGATCAGCCCCAGCATTTT.

This sequence joins TRBV5-1 and TRBJ1-1; perhaps TRBD1 as D (5 bases). The CDR3 is 17 amino acids. The V end lost 0 bases, the J end lost 2 bases, and 17 bases lay between the germline ends. The germline gives CDR1 SGHRS, CDR2 YFSETQ. CDR3 DNA: TGCGCCAGCAGCTTGGGATTGGGGGGAGTGATTAACACTGAAGCTTTCTTT. Encoded protein: CASSLGLGGVINTEAFF.

This clone was seen once. V gene TRBV2 combines with J gene TRBJ1-6, with unresolved D. This CDR3 is 16 amino acids long. CDR1 SNHLY and CDR2 FYNNEI come from the germline V gene. V was cut by 4 bases and J by 0 bases, with 10 bases left in between. CDR3 nucleotide sequence: TGTGCCAGCAGTGCCCGGGCGAGCTCCTATAATTCACCCCTCCACTTT. Translated: CASSARASSYNSPLHF.

The chain employs TRBV25-1 and TRBJ1-1; perhaps TRBD1 as D (5 bases). From germline, CDR1 is MGHDK and CDR2 SYGVNS. This CDR3 comprises 13 residues. V lost 3 bases to trimming and J lost 5 bases, with 10 bases between them. The CDR3 nucleotides read TGTGCCAGCAGTGAGGCAGGGAGGACTGAAGCTTTCTTT. The encoded protein is CASSEAGRTEAFF. Filled out from reference TRBV25-1 and TRBJ1-1, the complete variable domain reads EADIYQTPRYLVIGTGKKITLECSQTMGHDKMYWYQQDPGMELHLIHYSYGVNSTEKGDLSSESTVSRIRTEHFPLTLESARPSHTSQYLCASSEAGRTEAFFGQGTRLTVV.

The chain joins TRBV28 to TRBJ2-7; TRBD1 agrees at 8 bases. The CDR3 totals 15 residues. Germline V gene lookup returns CDR1 MDHEN and CDR2 SYDVKM. Trimming cost V 4 bases and J 4 bases; bases outside gene matches: 9. The CDR3 here is CASSSTGTGFYEQYF. The CDR3 DNA reads TGTGCCAGCAGTTCAACCGGGACAGGATTTTACGAGCAGTACTTC.

This clone was observed a handful of times. The CDR3 sequence: CASSEINRNEKLFF. In DNA form, the CDR3 reads TGTGCCAGCAGTGAAATAAACAGGAATGAAAAACTGTTTTTT. V is TRBV6-1 and J is TRBJ1-4; a weak D match, TRBD1 (5 bases). V gave up 2 bases and J gave up 5 bases, with 9 bases separating them. This CDR3 has 14 residues. CDR1 is MNHNS and CDR2 is SASEGT in the germline V gene.

This chain connects TRBV6-1 to TRBJ2-2; D not resolved. The CDR3 extends over 14 amino acids. Germline loops: CDR1 MNHNS, CDR2 SASEGT. Trimming shortened V by 3 bases and J by 2 bases, and 7 bases separated the two germline ends. CDR3 sequence: CASSDSLNTGELFF. The CDR3 DNA is TGTGCCAGCAGTGACAGTCTCAACACCGGGGAGCTGTTTTTT.

This clone was seen more than once but under ten times. The gene calls are TRBV19 and TRBJ1-5, with D uncertain. The ends were cut back, 8 bases at V and 15 bases at J, with 14 bases in the middle. The germline gives CDR1 LNHDA, CDR2 SQIVND (reference sequence). The CDR3 loop spans 10 amino acids. CDR3: CASGTPPGHF. The CDR3, as DNA: TGTGCCAGTGGTACCCCTCCCGGGCATTTT.

This clone was detected once. J is TRBJ2-2 and V is TRBV19, with 9 bases aligning to TRBD1. This CDR3 contains 14 residues. V was clipped by 7 bases and J by 3 bases; unmatched bases: 3. CDR1 and CDR2 (germline): LNHDA, SQIVND (reference sequence). CDR3 residues: CASTGTGYTGELFF. As DNA, the CDR3 is TGTGCCAGTACCGGGACAGGGTACACCGGGGAGCTGTTTTTT.

This clone was seen a single time. The chain joins TRBV5-5 to TRBJ2-3; D is perhaps TRBD1 or TRBD2 (5 bases each). Trimming shortened V by 4 bases and J by 2 bases, and 20 bases separated the two germline ends. There are 17 residues in the CDR3. The germline gives CDR1 SGHKS, CDR2 YYEKEE (reference sequence). CDR3 residues: CASSGGEGATLTDTQYF. In DNA form, the CDR3 reads TGTGCCAGCAGCGGGGGTGAAGGGGCCACACTCACAGATACGCAGTATTTT. The whole variable domain, filled in from reference TRBV5-5 and TRBJ2-3, reads DAGVTQSPTHLIKTRGQQVTLRCSPISGHKSVSWYQQVLGQGPQFIFQYYEKEERGRGNFPDRFSARQFPNYSSELNVNALLLGDSALYLCASSGGEGATLTDTQYFGPGTRLTVL.

This clone was seen a few times. The chain links TRBV11-2 to TRBJ2-1, with 7 bases aligning to TRBD2. The CDR3 totals 14 residues. Looked up from germline, CDR1 is SGHAT and CDR2 is FQNNGV. Trimming took 5 bases from V and 1 from J; bases not matched to a gene: 2. The DNA for the CDR3 is TGTGCCAGCAGCGGGGGGGGTTCCTACAATGAGCAGTTCTTC. Protein product: CASSGGGSYNEQFF.